This T cell receptor beta chain was sequenced in a study of beta chain features in type 1 diabetes. General observations from the study: The study found fewer insertions and more deletions at VDJ junctions in type 1 diabetes patients.

The investigators reverse transcribed all of the isolated RNA, so they sequenced expressed TCRB transcripts. The method was immunoSEQ multiplex PCR; TCRdb's version includes in-frame clones alone and lacks a portion of them. The table has 680,000 or so clones, 15% seen once. Germline V gives CDR1 SEHNR, CDR2 FQNEAQ (reference sequence). The CDR3 sequence is 14 residues long. The J segment lost 4 bases and the V segment lost 2 bases, leaving 2 bases of the junction unmatched. Central memory, naive, regulatory and stem cell-like memory CD4+ cells were sorted by CD45RO/CCR7/CD25/CD127/CD95/CD27. Points on this clone: Its cognate antigen is unknown.

Sequencing was done on a sample of naive CD4+ T cells from blood. The clonotype originates from a man younger than 35 in good health. This sequence joins TRBV7-9 and TRBJ1-3; the match to TRBD1 covers 7 bases. DNA of the CDR3: TGTGCCAGCAGCTTACAGGGGGTCGGAAACACCATATATTTT. Encoded protein: CASSLQGVGNTIYF.